Below are 7 T cell receptor beta chains sequenced from a single sample in a study of shared clonotypes between healthy human individuals. Clones were read by immunoSEQ multiplex PCR, and TCRdb kept only the in-frame ones, dropping some. This repertoire shows approximately 1,000,000 clones, roughly 80% found once; its top ten account for roughly 0.82%. The source material was memory CD4+ T cells from PBMCs. Stated subset: CD45RA-negative fraction. The receptors originated from a man between 18 and 35 years old in good health. Some clones in this sample may be carry-over from other donors' samples.

This chain connects TRBV4-1 to TRBJ2-1; D might be TRBD2 (5 bases). Between the trimmed V and J ends, which lost 1 base and 2 bases, there was a span of 12 bases. CDR3 size: 16 residues. The germline V gene encodes CDR1 MGHRA and CDR2 YSYEKL. The CDR3 loop reads CASSQATRVPYNEQFF. For the CDR3, the DNA is TGCGCCAGCAGCCAAGCCACTAGAGTCCCCTACAATGAGCAGTTCTTC.

CDR3: CSARRGGRESETQYF. In DNA, the CDR3 is TGCAGCGCACGGAGGGGGGGGCGAGAGTCAGAGACCCAGTACTTC. The chain combines TRBV29-1 with TRBJ2-5; weak D call: TRBD2 (7 bases). The CDR3 sequence is 15 residues long. The V gene's germline CDR1 is SQVTM and CDR2 ANQGSEA. V dropped 7 bases and J dropped 4 bases, with 22 bases sitting between them.

The genes are TRBV7-9 and TRBJ1-1, with TRBD1 identical over 9 bases. Germline-derived CDR1 and CDR2 are SEHNR and FQNEAQ (reference sequence). The V gene end was trimmed by 2 bases and the J gene end by 5 bases; junction bases not matched to a gene: 3. This CDR3 contains 14 residues. The CDR3 DNA reads as TGTGCCAGCAGCTTAACAGGGGGCCGGACTGAAGCTTTCTTT. Translated, it gives CASSLTGGRTEAFF.

The genes are TRBV4-2 and TRBJ1-1; no reliable D call. Germline CDR1 LGHNA, CDR2 YNFKEQ. The CDR3 runs 13 residues. Trimming left V 4 bases short and J 3 bases short, with 9 bases between. The CDR3 spells CASSRSVDTEAFF. In DNA, the CDR3 is TGTGCCAGCAGCCGTAGTGTGGACACTGAAGCTTTCTTT.

The V gene is TRBV5-1, the J gene TRBJ2-3, with D unclear. Germline V lookup: CDR1 SGHRS, CDR2 YFSETQ. Trimming pared 4 bases from V and 1 base from J, leaving 13 bases between. The CDR3 length is 15 residues. CDR3 bases: TGCGCCAGCAGCCCCTGGCTCTCGGGCACAGATACGCAGTATTTT. It translates to CASSPWLSGTDTQYF.

Only a few counts were recorded for this clone. The rearrangement joins TRBV6-5 to TRBJ2-7; 12 bases are shared with TRBD1. Germline V CDR1 and CDR2: MNHEY, SVGAGI. Trimming removed 5 bases from V and 12 bases from J; junction bases left unmatched: 14. The length of the CDR3 is 15 residues. CDR3 protein: CASSPGTGGSRARYF. The CDR3 DNA reads as TGTGCCAGCAGTCCCGGGACAGGGGGCTCCCGGGCGCGGTACTTC.

V usage is TRBV25-1 and J usage is TRBJ2-1; possible D gene TRBD2, 5 bases. This CDR3 is built from 12 residues. V lost 6 bases, J lost 13 bases, and 16 bases lay in between. CDR1 is MGHDK and CDR2 is SYGVNS in the germline V gene. Written as DNA, the CDR3 is TGTGCCAGCAGGCTGGGAGAAACTCCCCAGTTCTTC. Translated: CASRLGETPQFF.